A selection of T cell receptor beta chains follows, all from one sample in a study of blood T cell repertoires in COVID-19. Data came from immunoSEQ multiplex PCR; TCRdb stores just in-frame clones and leaves some out. The sample contains around 230,000 clones, around 78% of which appear only once. Source material: peripheral blood. Receptor source: a woman aged 70-85 years with active or convalescent COVID-19. Each CDR3 is given with its conserved first and last residue. The D gene is left open where the match is weak. Where a row states a size, it is once, few, many or the class of an expanded clone; other rows omit it.

>TRBV10-3|12|TRBJ2-7|-|-
CAISTGTAEQYF
TGTGCCATCAGTACGGGAACAGCGGAGCAGTACTTC
>TRBV29-1|12|TRBJ1-1|-|-
CSTSEGNTEAFF
TGCAGTACATCCGAGGGGAACACTGAAGCTTTCTTT
>TRBV28|13|TRBJ1-1|-|-
CASSSTTVPEAFF
TGTGCCAGCAGCTCAACGACAGTCCCTGAAGCTTTCTTT
>TRBV29-1|16|TRBJ1-5|TRBD1|few
CSVEEGGQGLGSAQHF
TGCAGCGTTGAAGAGGGGGGACAGGGACTAGGATCGGCCCAGCATTTT
>TRBV9|15|TRBJ2-3|-|-
CASSTDSKVADTQYF
TGTGCCAGCAGCACCGACTCCAAGGTCGCAGATACGCAGTATTTT
>TRBV6-1|16|TRBJ2-2|-|-
CASSARSRPNTGELFF
TGTGCCAGCAGTGCTCGAAGCCGTCCTAACACCGGGGAGCTGTTTTTT
>TRBV20-1|10|TRBJ1-2|-|few
CSARGGGYTF
TGCAGTGCTAGAGGGGGCGGCTACACCTTC
>TRBV5-1|18|TRBJ2-7|TRBD2|-
CASSTGTSGRPVSYEQYF
TGCGCCAGCAGCACCGGGACTAGCGGGAGGCCCGTCTCCTACGAGCAGTACTTC
>TRBV5-1|14|TRBJ1-2|-|-
CASSLAGDTYGYTF
TGCGCCAGCAGCTTGGCCGGGGACACCTATGGCTACACCTTC
>TRBV7-8|15|TRBJ1-3|TRBD1|few
CASSFNTGVGNTIYF
TGTGCCAGCAGCTTCAATACAGGGGTTGGAAACACCATATATTTT
>TRBV11-2|15|TRBJ2-3|TRBD2|-
CASSFGTSGTDTQYF
TGTGCCAGCAGCTTTGGGACTAGCGGCACAGATACGCAGTATTTT
>TRBV30|15|TRBJ2-1|TRBD2|-
CAWSKLAGGPNEQFF
TGTGCCTGGAGCAAACTAGCGGGAGGGCCAAATGAGCAGTTCTTC
>TRBV4-3|16|TRBJ1-6|-|-
CASSQVGGGLNSPLHF
TGCGCCAGCAGCCAAGTGGGCGGGGGTCTTAATTCACCCCTCCACTTT
>TRBV21-1|12|TRBJ1-6|-|-
CASTDGRGPLHF
TGTGCCAGCACTGACGGCCGGGGGCCCCTCCACTTT
>TRBV30|14|TRBJ1-1|-|-
CAWETRGGLAEAFF
TGTGCCTGGGAGACAAGGGGGGGGCTGGCTGAAGCTTTCTTT
>TRBV15|16|TRBJ1-4|-|once
CATSRGRVATNEKLFF
TGTGCCACCAGCAGAGGCAGGGTAGCAACTAATGAAAAACTGTTTTTT
>TRBV2|14|TRBJ2-5|-|-
CASSGRAAQETQYF
TGTGCCAGCAGTGGCCGAGCCGCCCAAGAGACCCAGTACTTC
>TRBV2|11|TRBJ1-6|-|-
CASKQQVLLHF
TGTGCCAGCAAACAGCAGGTTCTACTCCACTTT
>TRBV5-1|14|TRBJ2-2|-|-
CASSLEQGIGELFF
TGCGCCAGCAGCCTGGAGCAGGGGATCGGGGAGCTGTTTTTT
>TRBV28|16|TRBJ2-6|-|-
CASSLTGTTGANVLTF
TGTGCCAGCAGTTTGACCGGGACAACTGGGGCCAACGTCCTGACTTTC
>TRBV14|14|TRBJ1-1|TRBD1|-
CASSTRTGSSEAFF
TGTGCCAGCAGCACCCGGACAGGGAGTAGTGAAGCTTTCTTT
>TRBV12-3/TRBV12-4|13|TRBJ1-2|-|-
CASSFDSSNGYTF
TGTGCCAGCAGTTTCGATTCCTCTAATGGCTACACCTTC
>TRBV12-3/TRBV12-4|12|TRBJ1-2|-|few
CASGSMTDGYTF
TGTGCCAGCGGATCTATGACAGATGGCTACACCTTC
>TRBV19|13|TRBJ1-2|TRBD1|-
CASTRTGGYGYTF
TGTGCCAGTACCCGCACAGGGGGTTATGGCTACACCTTC
>TRBV5-1|14|TRBJ2-1|-|-
CASSLAEPKSEQFF
TGCGCCAGCAGCTTGGCCGAGCCCAAGTCGGAGCAGTTCTTC
>TRBV25-1|14|TRBJ2-2|-|-
CASSSYRVTGELFF
TGTGCCAGCAGTTCCTACAGGGTAACCGGGGAGCTGTTTTTT
>TRBV5-1|14|TRBJ2-5|TRBD2|-
CASSLGASGETQYF
TGCGCCAGCAGCTTGGGGGCTAGCGGGGAGACCCAGTACTTC
>TRBV5-4|17|TRBJ2-1|-|-
CASSLAGGFSSYNEQFF
TGTGCCAGCAGCTTGGCAGGAGGCTTCAGCTCCTACAATGAGCAGTTCTTC
>TRBV3-1/TRBV3-2|16|TRBJ2-2|TRBD2|-
CASSRGGGTNTGELFF
TGTGCCAGCAGCCGCGGCGGGGGGACGAACACCGGGGAGCTGTTTTTT
>TRBV9|17|TRBJ2-1|TRBD2|-
CASSGWTGTSGYNEQFF
TGTGCCAGCAGCGGATGGACCGGGACTAGCGGCTACAATGAGCAGTTCTTC
>TRBV4-2|13|TRBJ2-7|TRBD1|-
CASSPRQGYEQYF
TGTGCCAGCAGCCCCCGACAGGGATACGAGCAGTACTTC
>TRBV6-5|14|TRBJ2-5|-|-
CASSPSWGLETQYF
TGTGCCAGCAGCCCCTCTTGGGGGCTTGAGACCCAGTACTTC
>TRBV9|14|TRBJ2-7|TRBD1|-
CASSGGTGDYEQYF
TGTGCCAGCAGCGGCGGGACAGGAGACTACGAGCAGTACTTC
>TRBV5-1|13|TRBJ2-7|TRBD1|-
CASSQGASYEQYF
TGCGCCAGCAGTCAGGGGGCTTCCTACGAGCAGTACTTC
>TRBV6-4|13|TRBJ2-2|-|-
CASNTTNTGELFF
TGTGCCAGCAACACAACGAACACCGGGGAGCTGTTTTTT
>TRBV5-4|15|TRBJ2-1|-|-
CASSLGGGAGNEQFF
TGTGCCAGCAGCTTAGGGGGAGGGGCAGGCAATGAGCAGTTCTTC
>TRBV7-9|13|TRBJ1-2|TRBD1|-
CASSWTGHYGYTF
TGTGCCAGCAGCTGGACAGGCCACTATGGCTACACCTTC
>TRBV9|13|TRBJ1-2|-|once
CASSSRDSYGYTF
TGTGCCAGCAGCTCCCGGGACTCGTATGGCTACACCTTC
>TRBV27|13|TRBJ2-3|-|-
CASSLGILDTQYF
TGTGCCAGCAGTTTAGGCATATTAGATACGCAGTATTTT
>TRBV7-9|14|TRBJ1-1|-|-
CASSLGQAVTEAFF
TGTGCCAGCAGCTTAGGACAGGCGGTAACTGAAGCTTTCTTT
>TRBV7-8|12|TRBJ2-5|-|-
CASSPLLMTQYF
TGTGCCAGCAGCCCCTTACTAATGACCCAGTACTTC
>TRBV18|14|TRBJ1-2|-|-
CASSPADGFYGYTF
TGTGCCAGCTCACCGGCAGACGGGTTCTATGGCTACACCTTC
>TRBV5-1|14|TRBJ1-2|TRBD1|-
CASYPDRGNYGYTF
TGCGCCAGCTACCCGGACAGGGGAAACTATGGCTACACCTTC
>TRBV5-1|13|TRBJ2-3|TRBD1|-
CASSSQGADTQYF
TGCGCCAGCAGCTCACAGGGGGCAGATACGCAGTATTTT
>TRBV11-2|15|TRBJ1-1|-|once
CASSLAKTTYTEAFF
TGTGCCAGCAGCTTAGCGAAGACAACCTACACTGAAGCTTTCTTT
>TRBV27|15|TRBJ1-2|-|-
CASSPWGVGNYGYTF
TGTGCCAGCAGTCCCTGGGGGGTCGGTAACTATGGCTACACCTTC
>TRBV12-2|17|TRBJ2-4|-|once
CASRLADRVLAKNIQYF
TGTGCAAGTCGCTTAGCTGACAGGGTCCTAGCCAAAAACATTCAGTACTTC
>TRBV6-5|14|TRBJ2-5|TRBD2|-
CASSPGGGTGNQYF
TGTGCCAGCAGCCCCGGCGGGGGAACGGGGAACCAGTACTTC
>TRBV19|15|TRBJ1-6|-|-
CASSPGDNYNSPLHF
TGTGCCAGTAGTCCCGGGGACAACTATAATTCACCCCTCCACTTT
>TRBV27|15|TRBJ2-7|-|-
CASSLDRMGQYEQYF
TGTGCCAGCAGTTTAGATAGGATGGGGCAGTACGAGCAGTACTTC
>TRBV4-2|17|TRBJ2-1|TRBD1|-
CASSQEGTGNSYNEQFF
TGTGCCAGCAGCCAAGAAGGGACAGGGAACTCCTACAATGAGCAGTTCTTC
>TRBV5-1|17|TRBJ1-5|TRBD1|-
CASSLVPQGQGDQPQHF
TGCGCCAGCAGCTTGGTCCCCCAGGGACAGGGGGATCAGCCCCAGCATTTT
>TRBV7-9|15|TRBJ2-7|-|-
CASSFGRGTPYEQYF
TGTGCCAGCAGCTTCGGGCGGGGGACACCCTACGAGCAGTACTTC
>TRBV3-1/TRBV3-2|14|TRBJ1-5|-|once
CASSQDRLRQPQHF
TGTGCCAGCAGCCAAGATCGATTGCGACAGCCCCAGCATTTT